The rows below give T cell receptor beta chains drawn from one sample of a study of spatial heterogeneity in lung cancer. Via MiXCR, TCRdb re-called the 5' RACE reads, giving one row per CDR3 protein. The sample records about 52,000 distinct CDR3 sequences, around 6.7% being singletons. Sequenced material: PBMCs, taken at follow-up. The source is a female donor with early-stage non-small cell lung cancer. Both conserved end residues are part of each CDR3. The D gene is left open where the match is weak. Rows may omit the clone size; those that give it use once, few, many or a size class.

D gene: TRBD1; CDR3 length: 15; J gene: TRBJ2-7; clone size: few; V gene: TRBV10-3; CDR3 DNA: TGTGCCATCAGCCCTGGGACAGGGGGCTACTACGAGCAGTACTTC; CDR3 protein: CAISPGTGGYYEQYF
D gene: .; CDR3 length: 14; J gene: TRBJ1-1; clone size: .; V gene: TRBV7-2; CDR3 DNA: TGTGCCAGCAGCTTAGATGGCGGGGGACCTGAAGCTTTCTTT; CDR3 protein: CASSLDGGGPEAFF
D gene: .; CDR3 length: 11; J gene: TRBJ1-2; clone size: many; V gene: TRBV18; CDR3 DNA: TGTGCCAGCTCGCGGGACTATGGCTACACCTTC; CDR3 protein: CASSRDYGYTF
D gene: TRBD2; CDR3 length: 16; J gene: TRBJ2-1; clone size: many; V gene: TRBV20-1; CDR3 DNA: TGCAGTGCTAGAGTAATTCGTAGCGGGGCATACAATGAGCAGTTCTTC; CDR3 protein: CSARVIRSGAYNEQFF
D gene: TRBD1; CDR3 length: 14; J gene: TRBJ2-2; clone size: many; V gene: TRBV5-1; CDR3 DNA: TGCGCCAGCAGTCAAGGGACAGTCCACGGGGAGCTGTTTTTT; CDR3 protein: CASSQGTVHGELFF
D gene: .; CDR3 length: 16; J gene: TRBJ1-5; clone size: many; V gene: TRBV5-1; CDR3 DNA: TGCGCCAGCAGCTTGTCCCCCCGGGGGCCGGAACAGCCCCAGCATTTT; CDR3 protein: CASSLSPRGPEQPQHF
D gene: .; CDR3 length: 15; J gene: TRBJ1-5; clone size: few; V gene: TRBV20-1; CDR3 DNA: TGCAGTGCCGCAAAAGAGTTTCGGGACAATCAGCCCCAGCATTTT; CDR3 protein: CSAAKEFRDNQPQHF
D gene: .; CDR3 length: 15; J gene: TRBJ1-5; clone size: .; V gene: TRBV7-2; CDR3 DNA: TGTGCCAGCAGGTCCGCCGGGAACAGCAATCAGCCCCAGCATTTT; CDR3 protein: CASRSAGNSNQPQHF
D gene: .; CDR3 length: 13; J gene: TRBJ2-3; clone size: .; V gene: TRBV7-6; CDR3 DNA: TGTGCCAGCAGCTTAGCGCACTGGGATACGCAGTATTTT; CDR3 protein: CASSLAHWDTQYF
D gene: TRBD1; CDR3 length: 13; J gene: TRBJ2-7; clone size: many; V gene: TRBV12-3/TRBV12-4; CDR3 DNA: TGTGCCAGCAGTCTTACAGGGGCATTGGAGCAGTACTTC; CDR3 protein: CASSLTGALEQYF